The next 13 T cell receptor beta chains were all read from a single sample in a study of vaccination and CD4 T cells after COVID-19 (dated 2022 in TCRdb). These receptors have no identified antigens. The sample's treatment or condition, from its label and the paper: approximately 9-day PBMC culture with coronavirus spike peptide pools or control peptides (ViraFEST assay). CD4+ T cells from unexposed donors were collected before the COVID-19 pandemic (2011-2018). The library was generated by PCR. The run used an Illumina iSeq 100. DNA from cultured CD4+ T cells was subjected to TCR sequencing with the Oncomine TCR Beta short-read assay at the Johns Hopkins FTIC core. The raw public data were reprocessed by TCRdb itself: fastp quality trimming at Q25, MiXCR clonotype calling, in-frame beta chains only. Rows with one shared CDR3 protein collapse into an entry with the most common genes and DNA. This sample is represented by roughly 5,300 distinct CDR3 sequences; about 62% of them were singletons. The biggest ten clones account for approximately 52% of the sample.

What was sequenced was CD4+ T cells from blood, cultured in vitro. The origin of the receptors is a human donor in good health.

In regard to this clonotype: Sequence at one end of the junction differs from germline and may be a read error. The rearrangement links TRBV20-1 to TRBJ1-2, with TRBD1 as a possible D gene (5 bases). Germline CDR1 and CDR2: DFQATT and SNEGSKA (reference sequence). The length of the CDR3 is 14 residues. The CDR3 reads CSARDNTGTYGYTF. In DNA form, the CDR3 reads TGCAGTGCGAGAGACAACACCGGGACCTATGGCTACACCTTC.

A few counts support this clonotype. The chain couples TRBV6-1 to TRBJ1-2; 9 bases line up with TRBD1. CDR3 length: 18 residues. After removal of 6 bases from V and 12 bases from J, the junction contained 26 bases not matched to a gene. From germline, CDR1 is MNHNS and CDR2 SASEGT. The chain's CDR3 is CASRPPGTGLASAGINTF. CDR3 nucleotides: TGTGCCAGCAGGCCACCCGGGACAGGGTTAGCAAGCGCAGGCATCAACACCTTC.

This chain connects TRBV5-6 to TRBJ1-2, with D hard to call. Germline CDR1 SGHDT, CDR2 YYEEEE. The CDR3 is 12 amino acids. Deletions cut 0 bases from V and 5 bases from J, with 5 bases between. The CDR3: CASSLAGYGYTF. The CDR3 DNA reads TGTGCCAGCAGCTTGGCGGGATATGGCTACACCTTC.

This chain connects TRBV5-4 to TRBJ1-1, with 7 bases matching TRBD1. V shed 0 bases and J 10 bases; nucleotides not matched to a gene: 12. The CDR3 runs 15 residues. Germline loops: CDR1 SGHNT, CDR2 YYREEE (reference sequence). The CDR3 region is CASSLASRQGQRAFF. The CDR3, as DNA: TGTGCCAGCAGCTTGGCCTCGCGACAGGGACAGAGAGCTTTCTTT. Combining the CDR3 with reference TRBV5-4 and TRBJ1-1 gives the whole variable domain ETGVTQSPTHLIKTRGQQVTLRCSSQSGHNTVSWYQQALGQGPQFIFQYYREEENGRGNFPPRFSGLQFPNYSSELNVNALELDDSALYLCASSLASRQGQRAFFGQGTRLTVV.

The rearrangement uses TRBV7-2 and TRBJ2-1, with 15 bases fitting TRBD2. From germline, CDR1 is SGHTA and CDR2 FQGNSA. V dropped 1 base and J dropped 7; count of bases not matched to a gene: 5. The CDR3 sequence is 17 residues long. The CDR3 reads CASSLGTSGRVRNEQFF. For the CDR3, the DNA is TGTGCCAGCAGCTTAGGGACTAGCGGGAGGGTGCGGAATGAGCAGTTCTTC.

This clonotype was detected only a few times. This chain connects TRBV7-9 to TRBJ1-1; D uncertain. This CDR3 region has 13 residues. Germline V gene data show CDR1 as SEHNR and CDR2 as FQNEAQ (reference sequence). Trimming shortened V by 0 bases and J by 4 bases, and 6 bases separated the two germline ends. CDR3 bases: TGTGCCAGCAGCTTAGCCAAGCTCACTGAAGCTTTCTTT. Its protein is CASSLAKLTEAFF.

The count of this clonotype is one. This rearrangement joins TRBV20-1 to TRBJ1-6, with D perhaps TRBD1 (6 bases). Looked up from germline, CDR1 is DFQATT and CDR2 is SNEGSKA (reference sequence). This CDR3 is 15 amino acids long. Deletions cut 0 bases from V and 8 bases from J, with 14 bases between. DNA for the CDR3: TGCAGTGCTAGAGATAAAGGGGGTTGGGATTCACCCCTCCACTTT. Its protein product is CSARDKGGWDSPLHF.

In this sample, this clonotype turned up a few times. The chain uses TRBV6-1 and TRBJ1-1; 9 bases fit TRBD1. CDR1 and CDR2 (germline): MNHNS, SASEGT. With 7 bases clipped from V and 6 bases from J, the junction kept 9 bases outside the gene matches. The CDR3 covers 14 residues. The CDR3 region has the DNA TGTGCCAGCAACCGGGACAGGGTTCTTCCTGAAGCTTTCTTT. Amino acids: CASNRDRVLPEAFF.

The chain recombines TRBV11-2 with TRBJ2-7, with 11 bases aligning to TRBD1. The germline V gene has CDR1 SGHAT and CDR2 FQNNGV. The ends lost 3 bases at V and 2 bases at J; junction bases unmatched: 3. The length of the CDR3 is 15 residues. CDR3 loop: CASSFEGQGAYEQYF. The CDR3 DNA sequence: TGTGCCAGCAGCTTCGAGGGACAGGGGGCCTACGAGCAGTACTTC.

This clonotype was seen a handful of times. V gene TRBV7-9 combines with J gene TRBJ1-2; 10 bases match TRBD1. The CDR3 is made up of 16 amino acids. Germline V lookup: CDR1 SEHNR, CDR2 FQNEAQ (reference sequence). Trimming took 2 bases from V and 8 from J; bases not matched to a gene: 11. The CDR3 DNA follows: TGTGCCAGCAGCTTATCGGGACAGGGGAATTCGCAAGGCTACACCTTC. It codes for CASSLSGQGNSQGYTF.

CDR3 DNA sequence: TGCAGTGCCACTGGACAGGGAGATAATTCACCCCTCCACTTT. Amino acid sequence: CSATGQGDNSPLHF. V and J are TRBV20-1 and TRBJ1-6, with 8 positions matching TRBD1. Germline-derived CDR1 and CDR2 are DFQATT and SNEGSKA (reference sequence). The CDR3 has 14 amino acids. The ends lost 6 bases at V and 5 bases at J; junction bases unmatched: 6.

This sequence joins TRBV5-6 and TRBJ1-2, with D perhaps matching TRBD1 (6 bases). Trimming took off 0 bases at V and 4 bases at J, with 16 bases between the two ends. The V gene's germline CDR1 is SGHDT and CDR2 YYEEEE. The CDR3 totals 16 residues. CDR3 loop: CASSLGSATGGYGYTF. As DNA, the CDR3 is TGTGCCAGCAGCTTGGGGTCCGCGACAGGTGGCTATGGCTACACCTTC. The complete variable domain, with remaining parts taken from reference TRBV5-6 and TRBJ1-2, reads DAGVTQSPTHLIKTRGQQVTLRCSPKSGHDTVSWYQQALGQGPQFIFQYYEEEERQRGNFPDRFSGHQFPNYSSELNVNALLLGDSALYLCASSLGSATGGYGYTFGSGTRLTVV.

This rearrangement joins TRBV11-2 to TRBJ1-6, with D unresolved. V was cut by 5 bases and J by 10 bases, with 15 bases left in between. The CDR3 has 14 amino acids. Germline V lookup: CDR1 SGHAT, CDR2 FQNNGV. The CDR3 loop reads CASSPILLGSPLHF. For the CDR3, the DNA is TGTGCCAGCAGCCCTATTTTGTTGGGCTCACCCCTCCACTTT.